The following is a T cell receptor beta chain sequence with its context. The data originate from a study of blood T cell repertoires in COVID-19. Study background: The United States, Italy and Spain supplied acute and convalescent COVID-19 samples.

The assay was immunoSEQ multiplex PCR, and TCRdb's table has in-frame clones only and misses some. The data show 350,000 to 450,000 clones, roughly 85% seen once. Germline V CDR1 and CDR2: SGHRS, YFSETQ. The CDR3 spans 19 residues. The V segment lost 4 bases and the J segment 0 bases; nucleotides outside the gene matches: 10. This chain uses TRBV5-1 with TRBJ2-6; 10 bases map to TRBD2. This clonotype originated in a woman between 18 and 29 years old with acute or convalescent COVID-19. The specimen sequenced was peripheral blood. CDR3 nucleotide sequence: TGCGCCAGCAGCCCTTTCGCACTAGCGGGGAGCTCTGGGGCCAACGTCCTGACTTTC. Translated, it gives CASSPFALAGSSGANVLTF.